This record looks at one T cell receptor (beta chain) sequence and its context. This CDR3 has 15 residues. V was cut by 4 bases and J by 3 bases, with 15 bases left in between. From germline, CDR1 is LGHDT and CDR2 YNNKEL (reference sequence). The protocol was immunoSEQ multiplex PCR, while the TCRdb copy is restricted to in-frame clones and leaves out a portion. Of about 200,000 clones in the sample, 85% were seen once. This record comes from a study of blood T cell repertoires in COVID-19. This chain joins TRBV3-1 (or the pseudogene TRBV3-2) and TRBJ1-2; D ambiguous. Input material: PBMCs or T cells enriched from blood (not recorded which). The sequence derives from a man in his forties or fifties who had recovered from COVID-19. The CDR3 sequence is CASSPTGLVDYGYTF. The CDR3 nucleotides are TGTGCCAGCAGCCCTACCGGACTAGTGGACTATGGCTACACCTTC.